The clone carrying this T cell receptor (beta chain) was counted a few times. This sample is drawn from a study of identical twins. Trimming shortened V by 1 base and J by 2 bases, and 8 bases separated the two germline ends. CDR1 is MNHEY and CDR2 is SVGAGI in the germline V gene. This CDR3 region has 14 residues. MiXCR was run by TCRdb on the 5' RACE reads, yielding one entry per CDR3 protein. The table has 350,000 to 450,000 distinct CDR3 sequences, less than 20% seen once. The V gene is TRBV6-5, the J gene TRBJ1-2; D not certain. This TCR came from a man aged 50 to 59 in good health. The sequencing input was naive T cells sorted from blood. CDR3 DNA: TGTGCCAGCAGTTACTTCGGGCAGAACTATGGCTACACCTTC. It translates to CASSYFGQNYGYTF.